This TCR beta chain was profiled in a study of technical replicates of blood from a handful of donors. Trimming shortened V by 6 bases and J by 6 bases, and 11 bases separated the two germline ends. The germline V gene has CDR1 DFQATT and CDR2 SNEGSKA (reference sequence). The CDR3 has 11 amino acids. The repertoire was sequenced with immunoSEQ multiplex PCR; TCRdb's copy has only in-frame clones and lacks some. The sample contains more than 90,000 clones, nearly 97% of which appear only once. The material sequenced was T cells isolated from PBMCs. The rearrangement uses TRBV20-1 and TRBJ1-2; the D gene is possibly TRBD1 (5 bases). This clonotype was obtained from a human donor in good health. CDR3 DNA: TGCAGTGCCCGACTAGGGGATGGCTACACCTTC. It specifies CSARLGDGYTF.